This T cell receptor (beta chain) was observed in a study of CD8 T cells in Susac syndrome. Study in general: Patients with Susac syndrome who were sequenced included roughly 6 with active disease and eight in remission.

The CDR3 covers 16 residues. V dropped 6 bases and J dropped 5 bases, with 17 bases sitting between them. Germline values: CDR1 MNHEY, CDR2 SVGEGT. The authors carried out high-throughput sequencing of TCR beta. They applied it to CD8+ and CD4+ T cells obtained from blood. Through negative isolation, CD4+ and CD8+ T cells were obtained, while TEMRA cells were enriched using FACS. Random hexamers were used to reverse transcribe an amount of roughly 0.5 to 1 ug RNA. TCR beta CDR3 was amplified by immunoSEQ covering 54 Vbeta and 13 Jbeta. TCRdb reprocessed the immunoSEQ multiplex PCR reads via MiXCR and lists one record per CDR3 protein. The sample lists some 190,000 distinct CDR3 sequences, approximately 94% occurring once.

The gene calls are TRBV6-2 or TRBV6-3 and TRBJ1-6, with TRBD1 as a possible D gene (6 bases). Sequenced input: CD4+ T cells from PBMCs. The receptor was derived from a human donor with Susac syndrome. The chain's CDR3 is CASRQQGLEDNSPLHF. The CDR3 nucleotides are TGTGCCAGCAGACAACAGGGACTCGAGGATAATTCACCCCTCCACTTT.